The next 21 T cell receptor beta chains were all read from a single sample in a study of cytomegalovirus exposure and HLA in healthy donors. 60 Vbeta and 13 Jbeta primers were used in PCR. TCRdb keeps only in-frame clones here, not all; method: immunoSEQ multiplex PCR. The sample lists 60,000 or so clones; 77% were seen once. The specimen sequenced was PBMCs. Every receptor here comes from a woman aged 40 to 49 in good health and CMV-seropositive.

This chain connects TRBV11-3 to TRBJ2-2; D ambiguous. The CDR3 runs 13 residues. V lost 0 bases and J 6 bases, leaving 5 bases between the germline ends. Germline CDR1 SGHNT, CDR2 YENEEA. DNA for the CDR3: TGTGCCAGCAGCTTAGATCCCTCCGGGGAGCTGTTTTTT. It is translated as CASSLDPSGELFF.

The V and J genes are TRBV5-1 and TRBJ2-3; TRBD2 agrees at 8 bases. Germline V gene data show CDR1 as SGHRS and CDR2 as YFSETQ. The CDR3 runs 14 residues. V lost 3 bases, J lost 5 bases, and 5 bases stayed unmatched. CDR3 loop: CASSSGLARDTQYF. CDR3 sequence (DNA): TGCGCCAGCAGCTCCGGACTAGCAAGAGATACGCAGTATTTT.

The V gene is TRBV6-5, the J gene TRBJ1-1; D may be TRBD1 (6 bases). The CDR3 sequence is 14 residues long. V was pared by 2 bases and J by 6 bases, with 13 bases between. The germline V gene has CDR1 MNHEY and CDR2 SVGAGI. The CDR3 coding sequence is TGTGCCAGCAGTTACGCTGGCAGGGGAGCTGAAGCTTTCTTT. It yields the protein CASSYAGRGAEAFF.

The sample holds a few counts of this clone. The chain carries TRBV19 and TRBJ2-1; D gene uncertain. The CDR3 contains 11 residues. Germline V lookup: CDR1 LNHDA, CDR2 SQIVND (reference sequence). V lost 3 bases and J lost 13, with 10 bases in between. CDR3 loop: CASSMSTRQFF. The CDR3 bases are TGTGCCAGTAGTATGTCGACTCGCCAGTTCTTC.

The CDR3 DNA reads TGTGCCAGCAGCCAGCCCGGGGGTGGCTACACCTTC. This gives the protein CASSQPGGGYTF. The chain links TRBV5-4 to TRBJ1-2, with a possible D match to TRBD1 (5 bases). Trimming cost V 4 bases and J 7 bases, with 11 bases left between them. Per germline, CDR1 SGHNT and CDR2 YYREEE (reference sequence). The CDR3 is 12 residues long.

V gene TRBV28 combines with J gene TRBJ1-2; possibly TRBD1 for D (5 bases). V lost 4 bases, J lost 2 bases, and 8 bases lay in between. Germline CDR1 reads MDHEN; CDR2 reads SYDVKM. This CDR3 comprises 13 residues. The CDR3 loop reads CASSSQGNYGYTF. The DNA for the CDR3 is TGTGCCAGCAGTTCCCAGGGAAACTATGGCTACACCTTC.

V is TRBV5-1 and J is TRBJ1-1; 10 nucleotides line up with TRBD1. Trimming took 9 bases from V and 4 from J; bases not matched to a gene: 9. The CDR3 totals 14 residues. From germline, CDR1 is SGHRS and CDR2 YFSETQ. In DNA form, the CDR3 reads TGCGCCACCTCCAGACAGGGGGCGGGCACTGAAGCTTTCTTT. It yields the protein CATSRQGAGTEAFF.

The chain combines TRBV20-1 with TRBJ2-1, with D perhaps TRBD2 (5 bases). Germline-derived CDR1 and CDR2 are DFQATT and SNEGSKA (reference sequence). The ends were cut back, 4 bases at V and 10 bases at J, with 11 bases in the middle. The length of the CDR3 is 11 residues. The CDR3 is CSATIWREQFF. DNA of the CDR3: TGCAGTGCTACCATTTGGAGGGAGCAGTTCTTC.

J is TRBJ2-2 and V is TRBV18, with TRBD1 matching 8 bases. The germline V gene has CDR1 KGHSH and CDR2 LQKENI. This CDR3 contains 16 residues. Unmatched junction bases numbered 11, after V lost 6 bases and J lost 5 bases. The CDR3, as DNA: TGTGCCAGCTCCTCGGCGCAGGGGGCGCTGACCGGGGAGCTGTTTTTT. This sequence encodes CASSSAQGALTGELFF.

Concerning this clone itself: The junction departs from the called germline gene at one end, perhaps through a read error. The chain recombines TRBV7-3 with TRBJ2-7; the D is unclear. CDR1 is SGHTA, CDR2 FQGTGA, per germline. This CDR3 is built from 12 residues. The CDR3 nucleotides are TGTTCCAGCAGCTTCCGGGCCTACGAGCAGTACTTC. Translation gives CSSSFRAYEQYF.

The chain employs TRBV5-1 and TRBJ1-3; no clear D. Germline-derived CDR1 and CDR2 are SGHRS and YFSETQ. This CDR3 contains 13 residues. V gave up 5 bases and J gave up 7 bases, with 13 bases separating them. The CDR3 reads CASSSISGNTIYF. The CDR3, as DNA: TGCGCCAGCAGTTCAATATCAGGCAACACCATATATTTT.

This clone was seen a single time. The V and J genes are TRBV19 and TRBJ1-1; maybe TRBD1 (5 bases). Germline V gene sequence: CDR1 LNHDA, CDR2 SQIVND (reference sequence). Trimming left V 8 bases short and J 7 bases short, with 8 bases between. There are 10 residues in the CDR3. The CDR3 sequence: CASYQGEAFF. CDR3 DNA: TGTGCCAGTTACCAGGGTGAAGCTTTCTTT.

A few counts support this clone. The chain joins TRBV7-3 to TRBJ1-2; the match to TRBD1 covers 8 bases. The junction had 4 bases not matched to a gene; V was cut back by 2 bases and J by 8 bases. CDR1 and CDR2 from the germline V gene are SGHTA and FQGTGA. The CDR3 is 13 amino acids. CDR3 nucleotides: TGTGCCAGCAGCTTACCAGGGGGCGTAGGCTACACCTTC. Translated, it gives CASSLPGGVGYTF.

The V call is TRBV29-1, the J call TRBJ1-1; D is possibly TRBD1 (5 bases). V gave up 4 bases and J gave up 5 bases, with 14 bases separating them. This CDR3 contains 13 residues. Germline V CDR1 and CDR2: SQVTM, ANQGSEA. As DNA, the CDR3 is TGCAGCGTTGGCCGCAGGGTAAATACTGAAGCTTTCTTT. Residues: CSVGRRVNTEAFF.

This clone has just a few counts. The chain couples TRBV4-1 to TRBJ2-3; D unclear. The V end was cut by 3 bases, the J end by 1 base, with 8 bases between. The CDR3 runs to 14 residues. CDR1 and CDR2 from the germline V gene are MGHRA and YSYEKL. CDR3 sequence reads: CASSQPVRTDTQYF. In nucleotides, the CDR3 is TGCGCCAGCAGCCAGCCGGTTCGCACAGATACGCAGTATTTT.

The chain links TRBV4-1 to TRBJ2-7; D call uncertain. Per germline, CDR1 MGHRA and CDR2 YSYEKL. This CDR3 region has 13 residues. V shed 0 bases and J shed 6 bases, with 9 bases lying between them. DNA for the CDR3: TGCGCCAGCAGCCAAGATAGACTCCTCGAGCAGTACTTC. The encoded protein is CASSQDRLLEQYF.

The rearrangement uses TRBV2 and TRBJ1-1, with D tentatively TRBD1 (5 bases). This CDR3 has 11 amino acids. With 6 bases removed from V and 3 bases from J, the gap between germline ends came to 5 bases. CDR1 and CDR2 (germline): SNHLY, FYNNEI. CDR3 DNA sequence: TGTGCCAGCAGGGGGCACACTGAAGCTTTCTTT. Its translation is CASRGHTEAFF.

CDR3 coding DNA: TGTGCCAGCAGCATGACCGACGGGGGGCCAGGGCAGTACTTC. Translation: CASSMTDGGPGQYF. The V and J genes are TRBV7-9 and TRBJ2-7; D may be TRBD2 (7 bases). Trimming cost V 5 bases and J 9 bases, with 20 bases left between them. Germline V lookup: CDR1 SEHNR, CDR2 FQNEAQ (reference sequence). This CDR3 contains 14 residues.

A word on this clone: In the same sample, other DNA sequences code for this CDR3. V is TRBV5-1 and J is TRBJ2-2; 7 positions match TRBD1. The germline V gene encodes CDR1 SGHRS and CDR2 YFSETQ. After removal of 1 base from V and 3 bases from J, the junction contained 3 bases not matched to a gene. CDR3 length equals 15 residues. The DNA of the CDR3 is TGCGCCAGCAGCTTGTGGACAGGAGACACCGGGGAGCTGTTTTTT. Amino acid sequence: CASSLWTGDTGELFF.

V gene TRBV6-6 combines with J gene TRBJ2-7; D perhaps matches TRBD2 (6 bases). Germline V CDR1 and CDR2: MNHNY, SVGAGI (reference sequence). The CDR3 length is 12 residues. V gave up 5 bases and J gave up 4 bases, with 9 bases separating them. The CDR3 loop reads CASSIGGYEQYF. CDR3 nucleotide sequence: TGTGCCAGCAGTATCGGGGGATACGAGCAGTACTTC.

The rearrangement links TRBV12-5 to TRBJ1-1; 8 bases match TRBD1. The CDR3 loop spans 21 amino acids. Germline CDR1 and CDR2: LGHNT and FRNRAP. The trim removed 0 bases at V and 0 bases at J, leaving 18 bases unmatched. CDR3 DNA: TGTGCTAGTGGTTTGGTACATCTGCTTCGGACAGGGTTGGGAATGAACACTGAAGCTTTCTTT. It specifies CASGLVHLLRTGLGMNTEAFF. Variable domain in full (rest from reference TRBV12-5 and TRBJ1-1): DARVTQTPRHKVTEMGQEVTMRCQPILGHNTVFWYRQTMMQGLELLAYFRNRAPLDDSGMPKDRFSAEMPDATLATLKIQPSEPRDSAVYFCASGLVHLLRTGLGMNTEAFFGQGTRLTVV.